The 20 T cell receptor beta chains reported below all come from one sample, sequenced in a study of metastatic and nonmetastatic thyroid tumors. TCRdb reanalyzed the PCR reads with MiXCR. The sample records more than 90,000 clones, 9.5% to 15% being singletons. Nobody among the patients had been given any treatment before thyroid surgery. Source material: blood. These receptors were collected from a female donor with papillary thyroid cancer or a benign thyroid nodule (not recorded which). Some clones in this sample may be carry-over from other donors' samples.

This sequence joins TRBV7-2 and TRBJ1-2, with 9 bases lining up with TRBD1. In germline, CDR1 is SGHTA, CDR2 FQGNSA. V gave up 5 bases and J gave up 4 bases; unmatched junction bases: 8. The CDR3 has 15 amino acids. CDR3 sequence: CASSRAGTGIYGYTF. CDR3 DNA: TGTGCCAGCAGCCGCGCCGGGACAGGGATCTATGGCTACACCTTC.

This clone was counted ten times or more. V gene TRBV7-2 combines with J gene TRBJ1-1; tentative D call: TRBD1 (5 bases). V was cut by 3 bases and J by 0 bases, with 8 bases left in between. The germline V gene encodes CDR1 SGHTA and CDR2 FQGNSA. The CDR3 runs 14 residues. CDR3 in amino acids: CASSLAGLNTEAFF. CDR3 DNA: TGTGCCAGCAGCTTGGCAGGGCTGAACACTGAAGCTTTCTTT. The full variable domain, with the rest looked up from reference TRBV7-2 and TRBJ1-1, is GAGVSQSPSNKVTEKGKDVELRCDPISGHTALYWYRQSLGQGLEFLIYFQGNSAPDKSGLPSDRFSAERTGGSVSTLTIQRTQQEDSAVYLCASSLAGLNTEAFFGQGTRLTVV.

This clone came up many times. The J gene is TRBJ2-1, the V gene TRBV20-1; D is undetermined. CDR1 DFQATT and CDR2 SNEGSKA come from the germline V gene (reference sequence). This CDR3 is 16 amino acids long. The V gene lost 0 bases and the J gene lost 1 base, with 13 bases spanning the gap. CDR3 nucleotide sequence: TGCAGTGCTAGAGACCGGGTGACCCCTTCCTACAATGAGCAGTTCTTC. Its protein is CSARDRVTPSYNEQFF.

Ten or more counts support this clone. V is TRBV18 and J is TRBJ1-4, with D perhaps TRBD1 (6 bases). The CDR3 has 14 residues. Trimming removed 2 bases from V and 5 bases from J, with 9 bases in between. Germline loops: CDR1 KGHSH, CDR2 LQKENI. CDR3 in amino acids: CASSPWGQNEKLFF. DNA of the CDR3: TGTGCCAGCTCACCATGGGGACAAAATGAAAAACTGTTTTTT.

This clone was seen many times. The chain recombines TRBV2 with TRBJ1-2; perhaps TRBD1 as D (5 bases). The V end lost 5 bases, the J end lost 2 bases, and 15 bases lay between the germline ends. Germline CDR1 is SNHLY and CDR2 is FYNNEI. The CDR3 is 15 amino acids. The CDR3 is CASSYTRDVNYGYTF. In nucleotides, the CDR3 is TGTGCCAGCAGTTATACTCGGGACGTAAACTATGGCTACACCTTC. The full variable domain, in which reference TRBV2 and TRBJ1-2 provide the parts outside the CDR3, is EPEVTQTPSHQVTQMGQEVILRCVPISNHLYFYWYRQILGQKVEFLVSFYNNEISEKSEIFDDQFSVERPDGSNFTLKIRSTKLEDSAMYFCASSYTRDVNYGYTFGSGTRLTVV.

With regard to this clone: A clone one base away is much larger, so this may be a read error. In nucleotides, the CDR3 is TGTGCCAGCCGATTGGGGACAGCGAACACCGGGGAGCTGTTTTTT. It translates to CASRLGTANTGELFF. V usage is TRBV7-9 and J usage is TRBJ2-2; 7 nucleotides match TRBD1. The V gene end was trimmed by 8 bases and the J gene end by 0 bases; junction bases not matched to a gene: 6. The CDR3 spans 15 residues. Germline-derived CDR1 and CDR2 are SEHNR and FQNEAQ (reference sequence).

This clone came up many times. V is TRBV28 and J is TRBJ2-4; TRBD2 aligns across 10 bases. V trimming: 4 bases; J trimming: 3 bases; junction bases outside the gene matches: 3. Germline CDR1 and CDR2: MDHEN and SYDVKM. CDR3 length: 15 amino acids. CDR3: CASSSLAGDKNIQYF. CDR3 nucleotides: TGTGCCAGCAGTTCCCTAGCGGGGGACAAAAACATTCAGTACTTC.

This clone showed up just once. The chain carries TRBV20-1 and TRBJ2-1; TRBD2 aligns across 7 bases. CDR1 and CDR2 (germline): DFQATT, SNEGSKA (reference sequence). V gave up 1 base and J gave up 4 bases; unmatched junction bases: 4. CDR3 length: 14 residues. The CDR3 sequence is CSARALAAYNEQFF. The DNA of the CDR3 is TGCAGTGCTAGAGCTCTAGCGGCATACAATGAGCAGTTCTTC.

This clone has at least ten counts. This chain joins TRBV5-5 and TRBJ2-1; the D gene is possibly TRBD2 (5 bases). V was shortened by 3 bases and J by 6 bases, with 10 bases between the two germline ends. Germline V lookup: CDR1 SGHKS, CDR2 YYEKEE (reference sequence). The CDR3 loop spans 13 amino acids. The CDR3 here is CASSSLAFNEQFF. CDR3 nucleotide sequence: TGTGCCAGCAGCTCCTTAGCGTTCAATGAGCAGTTCTTC. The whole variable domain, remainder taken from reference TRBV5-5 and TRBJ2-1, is DAGVTQSPTHLIKTRGQQVTLRCSPISGHKSVSWYQQVLGQGPQFIFQYYEKEERGRGNFPDRFSARQFPNYSSELNVNALLLGDSALYLCASSSLAFNEQFFGPGTRLTVL.

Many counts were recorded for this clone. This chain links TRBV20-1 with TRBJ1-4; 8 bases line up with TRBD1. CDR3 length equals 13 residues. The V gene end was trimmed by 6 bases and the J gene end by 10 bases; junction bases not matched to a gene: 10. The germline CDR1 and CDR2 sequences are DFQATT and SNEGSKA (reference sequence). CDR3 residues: CSAATGDSGKLFF. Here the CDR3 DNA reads TGCAGTGCCGCGACAGGGGACTCCGGAAAACTGTTTTTT.

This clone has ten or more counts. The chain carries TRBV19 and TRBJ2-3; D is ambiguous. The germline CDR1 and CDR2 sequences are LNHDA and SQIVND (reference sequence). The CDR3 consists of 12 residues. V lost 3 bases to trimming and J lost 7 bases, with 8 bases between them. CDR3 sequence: CASSIGYNTQYF. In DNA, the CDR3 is TGTGCCAGTAGTATCGGGTATAATACGCAGTATTTT.

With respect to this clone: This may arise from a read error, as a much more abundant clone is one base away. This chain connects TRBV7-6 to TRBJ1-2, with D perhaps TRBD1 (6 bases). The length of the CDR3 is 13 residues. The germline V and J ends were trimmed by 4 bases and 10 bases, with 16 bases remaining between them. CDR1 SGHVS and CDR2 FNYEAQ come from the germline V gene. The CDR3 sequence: CASSSPGQYVYTF. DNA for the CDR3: TGTGCCAGCAGCTCACCGGGACAATACGTCTACACCTTC.

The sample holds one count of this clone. Here the CDR3 reads CASSARGIETQYF. CDR3 sequence (DNA): TGTGCCAGCAGTGCTCGAGGGATAGAGACCCAGTACTTC. This rearrangement joins TRBV28 to TRBJ2-5, with D maybe TRBD2 (5 bases). Deletions cut 5 bases from V and 4 bases from J, with 11 bases between. Germline CDR1 and CDR2: MDHEN and SYDVKM. CDR3 length equals 13 residues.

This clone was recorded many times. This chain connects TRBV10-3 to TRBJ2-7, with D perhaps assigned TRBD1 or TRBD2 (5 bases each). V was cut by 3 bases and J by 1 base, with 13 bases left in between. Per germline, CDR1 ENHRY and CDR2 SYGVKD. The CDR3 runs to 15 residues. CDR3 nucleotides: TGTGCCATCAGTGACCCCCGGGACGTATCCTACGAGCAGTACTTC. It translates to CAISDPRDVSYEQYF.

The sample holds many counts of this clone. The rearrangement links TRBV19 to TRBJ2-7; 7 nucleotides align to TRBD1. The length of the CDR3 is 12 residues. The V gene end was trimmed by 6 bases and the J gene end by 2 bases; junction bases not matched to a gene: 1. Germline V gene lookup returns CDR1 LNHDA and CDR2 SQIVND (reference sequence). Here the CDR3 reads CASSQGAYEQYF. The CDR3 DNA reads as TGTGCCAGTAGCCAGGGGGCCTACGAGCAGTACTTC.

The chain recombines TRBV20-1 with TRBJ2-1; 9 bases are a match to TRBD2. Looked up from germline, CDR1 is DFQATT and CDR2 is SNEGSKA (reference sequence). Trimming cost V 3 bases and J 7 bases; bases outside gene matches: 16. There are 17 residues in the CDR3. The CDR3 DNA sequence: TGCAGTGCTAGGACTCCCTGGGGAGCGGGAGGTGGGAATGAGCAGTTCTTC. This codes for CSARTPWGAGGGNEQFF.

The CDR3 sequence: CASRFDREAFF. The DNA for the CDR3 is TGTGCCAGCAGATTCGACAGGGAAGCTTTCTTT. The chain combines TRBV12-3 or TRBV12-4 with TRBJ1-1; D possibly corresponds to TRBD1 (6 bases). CDR3 size: 11 residues. V lost 6 bases and J lost 8, with 10 bases in between.

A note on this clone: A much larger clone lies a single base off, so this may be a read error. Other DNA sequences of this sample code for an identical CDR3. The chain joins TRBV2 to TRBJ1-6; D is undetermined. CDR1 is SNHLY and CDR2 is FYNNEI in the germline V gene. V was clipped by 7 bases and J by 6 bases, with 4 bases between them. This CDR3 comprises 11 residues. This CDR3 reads CASNGNSPLHF. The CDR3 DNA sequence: TGTGCCAGCAACGGTAATTCACCCCTCCACTTT.

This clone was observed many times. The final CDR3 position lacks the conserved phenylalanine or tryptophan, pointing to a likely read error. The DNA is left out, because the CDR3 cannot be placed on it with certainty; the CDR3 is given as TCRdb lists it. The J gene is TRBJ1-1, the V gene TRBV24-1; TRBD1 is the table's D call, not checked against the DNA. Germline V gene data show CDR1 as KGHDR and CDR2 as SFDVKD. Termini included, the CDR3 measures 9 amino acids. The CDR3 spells CATGRGRNC.

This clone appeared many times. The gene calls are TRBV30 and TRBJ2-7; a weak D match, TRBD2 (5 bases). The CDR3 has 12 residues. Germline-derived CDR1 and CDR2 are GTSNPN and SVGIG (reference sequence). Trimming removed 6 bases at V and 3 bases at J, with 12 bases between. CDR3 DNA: TGTGCCTGCTCAGAGGGAAGCTACGAGCAGTACTTC. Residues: CACSEGSYEQYF.